The T cell receptor (beta chain) under discussion was sequenced for a study of blood T cell repertoires in COVID-19. The overall study: The origin of the acute and convalescent COVID-19 samples was the United States, Italy and Spain. In each case, the material was cDNA or gDNA derived from T cells, B-cell-depleted T cells, or PBMCs.

In the authors' methods: Scientists estimated how many nucleated cells there were by amplifying reference gene primers. The data were produced by immunoSEQ multiplex PCR, yet TCRdb's version contains in-frame clones alone and is incomplete. V, J and clone size are those of that table, while D and trimming were read from the DNA. This sample has some 130,000 clones; more than 80% occur once, and the top ten carry 4.3%. The V end lost 0 bases, the J end lost 0 bases, and 13 bases lay between the germline ends. CDR3 size: 16 residues. Germline lookup yields CDR1 SGHRS and CDR2 YFSETQ. The sequence derives from a human donor in a cohort sampled during active COVID-19. The chain couples TRBV5-1 to TRBJ2-7; possible D gene TRBD2, 6 bases. Input material: peripheral blood. The chain's CDR3 is CASSLAEGFSSYEQYF. For the CDR3, the DNA is TGCGCCAGCAGCTTGGCGGAGGGATTCAGCTCCTACGAGCAGTACTTC.